This T cell receptor beta chain originates from a study of cytomegalovirus exposure and HLA in healthy donors. Vbeta (60) and Jbeta (13) primers were used in the PCR. Clones were read by immunoSEQ multiplex PCR, and TCRdb kept only the in-frame ones, dropping some. This repertoire shows 110,000 or so clones, roughly 67% found once; its top ten account for about 8.5%. There are 14 residues in the CDR3. CDR1 is MNHNY and CDR2 is SVGAGI in the germline V gene (reference sequence). V lost 2 bases and J lost 5, with 11 bases in between. The sequencing input was PBMCs. V is TRBV6-6 and J is TRBJ2-3, with D possibly matching TRBD1 (6 bases). This sequence was found in a man between 18 and 29 years old in good health and CMV-seropositive. The CDR3 protein is CASSYQGQGDTQYF. CDR3 nucleotide sequence: TGTGCCAGCAGTTACCAGGGGCAGGGAGATACGCAGTATTTT.